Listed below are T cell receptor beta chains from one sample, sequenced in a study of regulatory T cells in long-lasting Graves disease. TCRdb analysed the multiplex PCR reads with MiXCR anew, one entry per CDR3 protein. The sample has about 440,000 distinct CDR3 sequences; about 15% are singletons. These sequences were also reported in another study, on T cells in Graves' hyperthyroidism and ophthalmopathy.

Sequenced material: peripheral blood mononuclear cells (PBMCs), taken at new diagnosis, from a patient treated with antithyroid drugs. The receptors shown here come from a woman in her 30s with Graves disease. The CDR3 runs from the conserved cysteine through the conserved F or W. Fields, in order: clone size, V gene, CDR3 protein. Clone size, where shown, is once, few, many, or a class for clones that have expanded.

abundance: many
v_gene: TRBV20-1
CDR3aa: CSAIGGLVDEQFF

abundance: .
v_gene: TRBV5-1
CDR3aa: CASSGGTGEGNTIYF

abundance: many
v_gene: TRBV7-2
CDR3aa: CASSSGLAGNADTQYF

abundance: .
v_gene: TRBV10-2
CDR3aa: CACGQTYNSPLHF

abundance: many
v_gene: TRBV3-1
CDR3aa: CASSQVGGTEAFF

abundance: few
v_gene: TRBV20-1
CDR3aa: CSAPGQPNTEAFF

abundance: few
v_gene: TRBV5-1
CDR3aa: CASSLFAGDVETQYF

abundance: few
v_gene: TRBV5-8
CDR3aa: CASSRGLAGNSGANVLTF

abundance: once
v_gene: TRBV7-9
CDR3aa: CASSHLWAGPRNGQFF

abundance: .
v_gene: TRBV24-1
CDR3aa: CATSGGGADTQYF

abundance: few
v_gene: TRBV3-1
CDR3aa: CASSPRTSGRSVFYYEQYF

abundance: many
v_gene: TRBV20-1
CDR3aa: CSANQGLDEQFF

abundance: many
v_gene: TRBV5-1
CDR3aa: CASNLGGQTGHDQPQHF

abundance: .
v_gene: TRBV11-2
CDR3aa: CASSINRAYEQYF

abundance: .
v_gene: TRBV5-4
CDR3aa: CASSFLQGKGYDEQFF

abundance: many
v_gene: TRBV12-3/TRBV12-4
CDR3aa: CASRRDSLGSTF

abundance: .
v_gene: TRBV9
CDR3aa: CASSVGFGNQPQHF

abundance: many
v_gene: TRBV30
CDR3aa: CAWSVHGGTEAFF

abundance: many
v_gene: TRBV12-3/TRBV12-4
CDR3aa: CASRSPPPSGSSNEQFF

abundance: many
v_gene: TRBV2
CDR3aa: CASRSVGNTEAFF

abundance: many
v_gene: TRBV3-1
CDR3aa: CASSQDRLANEQFF

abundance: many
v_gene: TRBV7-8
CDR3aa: CASSPGAGFPYEQYF

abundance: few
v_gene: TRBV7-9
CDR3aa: CASSDIRDADYGYTF

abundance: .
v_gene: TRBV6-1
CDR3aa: CATPFGNTIYF

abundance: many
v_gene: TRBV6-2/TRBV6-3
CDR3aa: CASSYPSTLRWGTEAFF

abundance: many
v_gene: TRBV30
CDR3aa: CAWSRGTLYYEQYF

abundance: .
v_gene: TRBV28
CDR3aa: CASSFPRGLTSVAQETQYF

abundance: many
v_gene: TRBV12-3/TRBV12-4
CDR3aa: CASSRGQIGNQPQHF

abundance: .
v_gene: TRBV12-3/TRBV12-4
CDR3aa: CASTAGQGYEQYF

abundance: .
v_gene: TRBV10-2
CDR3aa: CASSTSGRVGELFF

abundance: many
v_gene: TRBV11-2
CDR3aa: CASSSRGWGVNTEAFF

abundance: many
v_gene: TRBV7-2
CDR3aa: CASSLEGSSYEQYF

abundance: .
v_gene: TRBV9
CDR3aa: CASSVPMGEQYF

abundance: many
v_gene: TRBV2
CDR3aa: CASSEVWGETQYF

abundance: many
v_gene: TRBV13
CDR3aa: CASSLAREDQPQHF

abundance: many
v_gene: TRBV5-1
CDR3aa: CASSLVFGRGEEQYF

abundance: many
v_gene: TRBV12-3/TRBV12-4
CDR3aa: CASSRGQVPDTQYF

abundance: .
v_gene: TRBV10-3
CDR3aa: CAISESGDGDTQYF

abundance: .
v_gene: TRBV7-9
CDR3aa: CASSSRQGNYEKLFF

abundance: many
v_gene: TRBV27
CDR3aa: CASREVINTEAFF

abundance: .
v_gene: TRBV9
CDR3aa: CASSVNPGETQYF

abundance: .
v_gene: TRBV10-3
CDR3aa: CAITGTGNEQYF

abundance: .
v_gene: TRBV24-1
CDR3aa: CATSDSDGGRGETQYF

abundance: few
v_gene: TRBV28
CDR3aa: CASSSRPHPQHF

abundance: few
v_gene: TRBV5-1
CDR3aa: CASSLDLLAGVNNIQYF

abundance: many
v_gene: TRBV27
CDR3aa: CASSTTGKSRDYGYTF

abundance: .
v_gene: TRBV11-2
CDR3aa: CASSAGLAGFSYNEQFF

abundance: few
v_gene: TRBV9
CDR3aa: CASSVGTSNREPQHF

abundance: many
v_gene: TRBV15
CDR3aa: CATSRRSGSADTQYF

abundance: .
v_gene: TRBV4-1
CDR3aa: CASSQEGPGGFYGYTF

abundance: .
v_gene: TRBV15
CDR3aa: CATSTLAREQYF

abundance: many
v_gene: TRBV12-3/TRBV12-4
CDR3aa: CASSLGSTKQFF

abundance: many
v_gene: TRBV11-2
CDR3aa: CASSPEGGSDEQYF

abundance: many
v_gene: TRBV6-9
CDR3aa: CASSYYDQQYF

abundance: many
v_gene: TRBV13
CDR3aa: CASSPRSGVTGELFF